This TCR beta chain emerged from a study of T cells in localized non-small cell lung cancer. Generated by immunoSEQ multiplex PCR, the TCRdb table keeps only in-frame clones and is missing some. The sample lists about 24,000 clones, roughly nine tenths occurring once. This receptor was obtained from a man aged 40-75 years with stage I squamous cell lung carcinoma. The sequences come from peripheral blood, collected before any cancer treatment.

The CDR3 DNA reads TGCGCCAGCAGCCCCGAATGGGGTTCACCCCTCCACTTT. Its translation is CASSPEWGSPLHF. The genes are TRBV4-3 and TRBJ1-6; D call uncertain. The CDR3 loop spans 13 amino acids. Trimming removed 4 bases at V and 9 bases at J, with 10 bases between. Germline assignment: CDR1 LGHNA and CDR2 YSLEER.